The TCR beta chain described here comes from a study of T-cell memory formation after mild COVID-19. Whole-study results and caveats: Clones that contracted clustered mainly in CM and EM if CD4+ and in EMRA if CD8+.

TCRdb used MiXCR to reprocess the 5' RACE reads, holding one entry per CDR3 protein. The sample has some 490,000 distinct CDR3 sequences; roughly 18% are singletons. This clonotype came up many times. Its antigen remains unidentified. Germline V CDR1 and CDR2: LGHNA, YNFKEQ. This CDR3 contains 14 residues. The V gene end was trimmed by 4 bases and the J gene end by 5 bases; junction bases not matched to a gene: 6. The TCR originated in an adult woman who had mild COVID-19 (a few samples of this study predate the infection). Cell type and time point are not known. Sequenced: PBMCs or a T cell subset sorted from them (not recorded which). The chain carries TRBV4-2 and TRBJ2-7; 9 nucleotides align to TRBD1. The CDR3 DNA sequence: TGTGCCAGCAGCCTAGCCGGGACAGGGAACGAGCAGTACTTC. It specifies CASSLAGTGNEQYF.